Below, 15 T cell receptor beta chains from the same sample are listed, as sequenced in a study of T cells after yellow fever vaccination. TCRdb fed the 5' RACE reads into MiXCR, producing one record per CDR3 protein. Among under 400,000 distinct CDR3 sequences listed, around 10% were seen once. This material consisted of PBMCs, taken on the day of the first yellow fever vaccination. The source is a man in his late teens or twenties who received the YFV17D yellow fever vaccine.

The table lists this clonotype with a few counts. The CDR3 here is CASSLEGGREYF. The DNA for the CDR3 is TGCGCCAGCAGCTTGGAAGGGGGCAGGGAGTATTTT. The J gene is TRBJ2-3, the V gene TRBV5-1, with 7 bases fitting TRBD1. Germline CDR1 SGHRS, CDR2 YFSETQ. The CDR3 consists of 12 residues. V shed 0 bases, J shed 13 bases, and the junction held 5 bases outside the gene matches.

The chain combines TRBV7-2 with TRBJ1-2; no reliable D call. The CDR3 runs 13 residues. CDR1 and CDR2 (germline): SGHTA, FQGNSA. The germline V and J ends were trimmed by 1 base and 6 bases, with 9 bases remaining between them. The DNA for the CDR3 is TGTGCCAGCAGCTTAGTAAACTGGGATGGCTACACCTTC. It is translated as CASSLVNWDGYTF.

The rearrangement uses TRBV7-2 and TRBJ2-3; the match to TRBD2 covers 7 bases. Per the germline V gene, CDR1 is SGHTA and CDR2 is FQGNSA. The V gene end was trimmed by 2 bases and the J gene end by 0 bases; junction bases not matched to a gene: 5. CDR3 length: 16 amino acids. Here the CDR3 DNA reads TGTGCCAGCAGCTTACGGGGGGTGCCTAGCACAGATACGCAGTATTTT. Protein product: CASSLRGVPSTDTQYF.

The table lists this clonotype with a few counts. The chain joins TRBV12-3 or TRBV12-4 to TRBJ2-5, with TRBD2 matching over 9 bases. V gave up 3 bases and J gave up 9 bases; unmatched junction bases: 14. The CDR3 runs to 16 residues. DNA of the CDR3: TGTGCCAGCAGTTTGCGGTATCCTAGCGGGGACCGAGCCCAGTACTTC. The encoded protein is CASSLRYPSGDRAQYF.

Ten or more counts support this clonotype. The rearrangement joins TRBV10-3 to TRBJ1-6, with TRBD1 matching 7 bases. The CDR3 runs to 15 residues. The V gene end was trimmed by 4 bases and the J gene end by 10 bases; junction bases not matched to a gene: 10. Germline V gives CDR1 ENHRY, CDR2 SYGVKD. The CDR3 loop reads CAISGSTGWGSPLHF. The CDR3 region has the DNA TGTGCCATCAGTGGATCGACAGGGTGGGGATCACCCCTCCACTTT.

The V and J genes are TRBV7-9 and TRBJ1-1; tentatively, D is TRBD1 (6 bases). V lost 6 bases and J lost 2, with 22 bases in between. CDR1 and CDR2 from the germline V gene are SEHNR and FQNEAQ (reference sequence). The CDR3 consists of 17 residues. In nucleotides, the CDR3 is TGTGCCAGCAGTGCCGGATGGGGGGCCGGGACAAACACTGAAGCTTTCTTT. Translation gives CASSAGWGAGTNTEAFF.

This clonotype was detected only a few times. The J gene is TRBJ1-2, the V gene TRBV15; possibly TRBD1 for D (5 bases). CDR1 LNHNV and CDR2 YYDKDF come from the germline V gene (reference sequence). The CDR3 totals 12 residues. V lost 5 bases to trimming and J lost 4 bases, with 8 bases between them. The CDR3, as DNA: TGTGCCACCAGCGGGGCGGGCTATGGCTACACCTTC. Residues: CATSGAGYGYTF.

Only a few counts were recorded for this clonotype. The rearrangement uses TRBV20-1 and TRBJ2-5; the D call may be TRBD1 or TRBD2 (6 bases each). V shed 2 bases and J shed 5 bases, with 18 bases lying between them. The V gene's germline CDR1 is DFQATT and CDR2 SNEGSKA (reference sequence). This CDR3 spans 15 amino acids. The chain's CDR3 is CSARFGGQGGETQYF. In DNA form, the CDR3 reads TGCAGTGCTAGATTCGGGGGCCAAGGGGGGGAGACCCAGTACTTC.

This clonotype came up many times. In nucleotides, the CDR3 is TGTGCCAGCAGCTTGATAGGGACTGAAGCTTTCTTT. Translation: CASSLIGTEAFF. The V gene is TRBV5-6, the J gene TRBJ1-1; D uncertain. The V gene lost 1 base and the J gene lost 5 bases, with 6 bases spanning the gap. The CDR3 consists of 12 residues. Germline V gene sequence: CDR1 SGHDT, CDR2 YYEEEE.

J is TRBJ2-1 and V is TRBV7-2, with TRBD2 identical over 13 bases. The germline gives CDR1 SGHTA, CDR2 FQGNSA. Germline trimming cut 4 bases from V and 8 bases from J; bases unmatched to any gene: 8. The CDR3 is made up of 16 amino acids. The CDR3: CASSSEPGLAGYEQFF. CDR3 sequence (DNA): TGTGCCAGCAGCTCAGAACCGGGACTAGCGGGGTATGAGCAGTTCTTC.

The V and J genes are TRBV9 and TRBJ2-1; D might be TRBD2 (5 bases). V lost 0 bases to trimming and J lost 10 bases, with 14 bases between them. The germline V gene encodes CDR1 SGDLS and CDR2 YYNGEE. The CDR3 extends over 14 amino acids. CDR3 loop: CASSVGWSTGEQFF. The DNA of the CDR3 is TGTGCCAGCAGCGTAGGATGGTCGACGGGGGAGCAGTTCTTC.

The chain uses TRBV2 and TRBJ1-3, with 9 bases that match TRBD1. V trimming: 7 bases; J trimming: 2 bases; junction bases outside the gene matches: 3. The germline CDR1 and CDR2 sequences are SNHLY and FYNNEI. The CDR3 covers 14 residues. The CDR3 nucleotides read TGTGCCAGCACTAGGGACAGGGCTGGAAACACCATATATTTT. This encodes CASTRDRAGNTIYF.

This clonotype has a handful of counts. The CDR3: CAIRISGGANVLTF. CDR3 DNA: TGTGCCATCAGGATCAGCGGGGGGGCCAACGTCCTGACTTTC. The chain recombines TRBV10-3 with TRBJ2-6; a possible D gene is TRBD2 (6 bases). The V gene lost 6 bases and the J gene lost 4 bases, with 10 bases spanning the gap. The CDR3 loop spans 14 amino acids. The V gene's germline CDR1 is ENHRY and CDR2 SYGVKD.

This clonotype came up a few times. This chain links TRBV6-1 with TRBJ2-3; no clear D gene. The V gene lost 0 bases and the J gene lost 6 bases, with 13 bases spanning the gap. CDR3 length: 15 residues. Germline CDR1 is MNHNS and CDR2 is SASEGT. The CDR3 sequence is CASSEAVQLRDTQYF. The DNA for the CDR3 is TGTGCCAGCAGTGAAGCAGTTCAATTGCGTGATACGCAGTATTTT.

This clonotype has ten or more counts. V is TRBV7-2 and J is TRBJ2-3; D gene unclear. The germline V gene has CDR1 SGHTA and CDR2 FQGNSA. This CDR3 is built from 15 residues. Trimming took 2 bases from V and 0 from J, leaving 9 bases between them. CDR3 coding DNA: TGTGCCAGCAGCTTAATTAGGGCTAGCACAGATACGCAGTATTTT. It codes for CASSLIRASTDTQYF. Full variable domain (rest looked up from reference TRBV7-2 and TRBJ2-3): GAGVSQSPSNKVTEKGKDVELRCDPISGHTALYWYRQSLGQGLEFLIYFQGNSAPDKSGLPSDRFSAERTGGSVSTLTIQRTQQEDSAVYLCASSLIRASTDTQYFGPGTRLTVL.